Reported below is one T cell receptor (beta chain). This specimen belongs to a study of blood T cell repertoires in COVID-19. Whole-study context: The samples span acute and convalescent COVID-19 from the United States, Italy and Spain. PBMCs, B-cell-depleted T cells, or T cells were the source of the cDNA or gDNA that made up the material.

The CDR3 is made up of 16 amino acids. V gave up 3 bases and J gave up 0 bases, with 13 bases separating them. Germline V gene lookup returns CDR1 KGHDR and CDR2 SFDVKD. As originally analysed: Estimation of nucleated cell counts relied on the amplification of reference gene primers. Clones were read by immunoSEQ multiplex PCR, and TCRdb kept only the in-frame ones, dropping some. From that table come the V and J calls and clone size; the DNA was used to work out D and trimming. The sample has over 60,000 clones; about 88% are singletons. The sequencing input was peripheral blood. The chain is built from TRBV24-1 and TRBJ1-2; no definite D call. This clonotype was obtained from a woman older than 75 with active or convalescent COVID-19. In DNA, the CDR3 is TGTGCCACCAGTGATGGATGGGCGACCCCTAACTATGGCTACACCTTC. Amino acid sequence: CATSDGWATPNYGYTF.